This T cell receptor beta chain was retrieved from a study of shared clonotypes between healthy human individuals. Some clones are missing from TCRdb's copy, which holds only in-frame ones; the method was immunoSEQ multiplex PCR. The sample includes some 700,000 clones, 90% of them seen just once. The CDR3 is 13 residues long. CDR1 is SGHDT and CDR2 is YYEEEE in the germline V gene. The V end lost 2 bases, the J end lost 0 bases, and 5 bases lay between the germline ends. Study-wide points: Clonotypes which were not shared had lower generation probabilities than clonotypes that all four donors shared.

Note on this clone: What it binds is not known.

This rearrangement joins TRBV5-6 to TRBJ2-5, with D hard to call. Material for sequencing was memory CD8+ T cells from PBMCs. Specified subset: CD45RO+ cells pooled with CCR7-negative TemRA cells. The TCR was taken from a man aged 18 to 30 in good health. Some clones in this sample may be carry-over from other donors' samples. CDR3 residues: CASSFRYQETQYF. The CDR3 DNA sequence: TGTGCCAGCAGCTTCCGTTACCAAGAGACCCAGTACTTC.